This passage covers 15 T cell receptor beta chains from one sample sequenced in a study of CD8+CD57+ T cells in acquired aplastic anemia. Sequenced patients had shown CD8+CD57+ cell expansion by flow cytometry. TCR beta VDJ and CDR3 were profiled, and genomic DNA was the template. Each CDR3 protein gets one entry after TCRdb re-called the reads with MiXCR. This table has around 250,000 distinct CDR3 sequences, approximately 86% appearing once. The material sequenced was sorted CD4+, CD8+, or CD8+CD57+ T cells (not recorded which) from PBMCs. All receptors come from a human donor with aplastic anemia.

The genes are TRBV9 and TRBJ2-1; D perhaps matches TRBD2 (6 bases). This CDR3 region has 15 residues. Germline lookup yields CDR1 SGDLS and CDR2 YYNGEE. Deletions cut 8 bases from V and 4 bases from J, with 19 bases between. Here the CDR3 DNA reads TGTGCCAGTAGTATAGCTAGCGATACGTACAATGAGCAGTTCTTC. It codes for CASSIASDTYNEQFF.

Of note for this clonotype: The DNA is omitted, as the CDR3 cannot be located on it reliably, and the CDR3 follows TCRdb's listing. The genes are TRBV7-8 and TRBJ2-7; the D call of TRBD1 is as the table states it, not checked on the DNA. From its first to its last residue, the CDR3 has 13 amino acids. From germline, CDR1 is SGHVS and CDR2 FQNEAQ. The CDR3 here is CASSVGEGADQGF.

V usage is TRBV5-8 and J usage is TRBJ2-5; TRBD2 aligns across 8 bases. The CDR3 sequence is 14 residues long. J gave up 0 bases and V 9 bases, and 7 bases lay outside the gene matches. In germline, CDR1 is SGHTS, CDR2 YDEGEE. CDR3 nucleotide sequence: TGTGCCAACGACGTAGCGGGGTACCAAGAGACCCAGTACTTC. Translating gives CANDVAGYQETQYF.

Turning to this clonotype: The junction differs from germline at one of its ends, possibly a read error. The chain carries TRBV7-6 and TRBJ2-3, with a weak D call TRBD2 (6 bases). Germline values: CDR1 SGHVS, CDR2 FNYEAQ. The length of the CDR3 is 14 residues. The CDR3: CASSLAGGPSAEYF. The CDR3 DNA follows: TGTGCCAGCAGCTTAGCGGGAGGCCCCTCTGCGGAGTACTTT.

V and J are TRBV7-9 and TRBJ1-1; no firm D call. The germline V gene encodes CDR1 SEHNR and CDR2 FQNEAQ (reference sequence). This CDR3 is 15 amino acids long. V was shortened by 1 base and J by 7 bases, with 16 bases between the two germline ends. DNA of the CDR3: TGTGCCAGCAGCTTAGTTCTCAGAGGGAAGATTGAAGCTTTCTTT. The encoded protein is CASSLVLRGKIEAFF.

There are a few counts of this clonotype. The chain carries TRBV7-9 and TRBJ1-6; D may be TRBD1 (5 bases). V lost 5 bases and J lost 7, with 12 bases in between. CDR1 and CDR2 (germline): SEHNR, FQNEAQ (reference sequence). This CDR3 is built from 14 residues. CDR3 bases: TGTGCCAGCAGCAAGGGACTGGGAAATTCACCCCTCCACTTT. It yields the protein CASSKGLGNSPLHF.

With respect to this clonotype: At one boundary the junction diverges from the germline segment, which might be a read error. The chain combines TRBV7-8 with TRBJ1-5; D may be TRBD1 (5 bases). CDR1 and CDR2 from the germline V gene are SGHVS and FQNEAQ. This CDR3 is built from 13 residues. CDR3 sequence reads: CASSYTGGPATQF. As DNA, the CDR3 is TGCGCCAGCAGCTATACAGGAGGTCCGGCTACGCAGTTT.

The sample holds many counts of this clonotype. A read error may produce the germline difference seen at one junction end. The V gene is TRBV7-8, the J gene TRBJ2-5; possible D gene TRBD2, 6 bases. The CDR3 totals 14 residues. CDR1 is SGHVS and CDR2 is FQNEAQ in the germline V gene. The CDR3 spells CATSLGSGQETQYF. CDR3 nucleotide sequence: TGTGCCACCAGCTTAGGCAGCGGGCAAGAGACCCAGTACTTC. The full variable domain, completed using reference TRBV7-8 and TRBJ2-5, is GAGVSQSPRYKVAKRGQDVALRCDPISGHVSLFWYQQALGQGPEFLTYFQNEAQLDKSGLPSDRFFAERPEGSVSTLKIQRTQQEDSAVYLCATSLGSGQETQYFGPGTRLLVL.

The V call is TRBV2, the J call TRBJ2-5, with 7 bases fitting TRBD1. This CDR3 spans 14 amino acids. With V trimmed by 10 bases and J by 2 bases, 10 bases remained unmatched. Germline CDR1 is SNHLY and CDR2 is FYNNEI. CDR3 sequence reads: CATSSGTEQETQYF. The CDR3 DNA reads TGTGCCACCAGCTCAGGGACAGAGCAAGAGACCCAGTACTTC.

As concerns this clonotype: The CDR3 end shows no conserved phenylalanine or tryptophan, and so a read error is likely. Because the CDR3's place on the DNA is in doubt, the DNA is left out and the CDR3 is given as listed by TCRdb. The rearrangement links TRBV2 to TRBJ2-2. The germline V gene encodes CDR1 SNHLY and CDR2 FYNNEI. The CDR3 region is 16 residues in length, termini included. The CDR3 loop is CASSGWSDRINGDTFC.

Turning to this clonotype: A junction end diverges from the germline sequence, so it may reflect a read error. The CDR3 DNA follows: TGTGCCAGCAGCTTAGACCACGGGACAAAAGAGACACCGCTCTTT. It encodes CASSLDHGTKETPLF. The chain has TRBV7-6 and TRBJ1-1, with D perhaps matching TRBD1 (6 bases). The germline CDR1 and CDR2 sequences are SGHVS and FNYEAQ. CDR3 length: 15 residues.

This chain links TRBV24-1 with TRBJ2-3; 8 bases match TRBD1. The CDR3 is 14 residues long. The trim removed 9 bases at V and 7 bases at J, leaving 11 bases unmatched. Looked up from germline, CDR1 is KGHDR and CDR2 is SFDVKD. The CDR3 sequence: CATGDRTITNTQYF. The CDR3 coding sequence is TGTGCCACCGGGGACAGGACAATCACGAATACGCAGTATTTT.

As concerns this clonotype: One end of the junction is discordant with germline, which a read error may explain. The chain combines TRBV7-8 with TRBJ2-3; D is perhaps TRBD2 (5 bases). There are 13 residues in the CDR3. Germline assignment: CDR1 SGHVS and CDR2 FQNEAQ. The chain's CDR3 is CASGFAGTDATHF. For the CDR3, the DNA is TGTGCCAGCGGCTTCGCGGGCACAGACGCTACGCATTTT.

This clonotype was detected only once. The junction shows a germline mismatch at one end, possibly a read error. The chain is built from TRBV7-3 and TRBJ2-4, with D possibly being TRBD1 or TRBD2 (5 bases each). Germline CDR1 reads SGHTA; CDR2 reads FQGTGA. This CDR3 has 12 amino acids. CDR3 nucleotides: TGTGCCAGCGGAGGAGCAGGGAGCATGAAGGACTTC. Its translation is CASGGAGSMKDF.

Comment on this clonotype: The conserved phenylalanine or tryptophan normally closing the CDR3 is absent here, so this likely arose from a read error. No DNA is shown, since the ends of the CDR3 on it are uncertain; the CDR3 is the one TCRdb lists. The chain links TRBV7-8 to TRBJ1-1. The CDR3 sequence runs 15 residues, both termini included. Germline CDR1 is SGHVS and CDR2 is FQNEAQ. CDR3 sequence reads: CASSLAGGANTQSFC.